The next 25 T cell receptor beta chains were all read from a single sample in a study of cytomegalovirus exposure and HLA in healthy donors. 13 Jbeta primers and 60 Vbeta primers were used for the PCR. Repertoires were generated with immunoSEQ multiplex PCR, while TCRdb's copy carries only in-frame clones and drops some. Of approximately 140,000 clones detected, roughly 80% appear once; the ten largest clones hold about 3.4%. What was sequenced was PBMCs. The receptors were sampled from a female donor in good health and CMV-seronegative.

Concerning this clone: A much larger clone differs from this one at a single base, so this may be a read error. The chain combines TRBV27 with TRBJ2-7; 7 bases match TRBD2. The CDR3 length is 13 residues. CDR1 is MNHEY, CDR2 SMNVEV, per germline (reference sequence). Germline trimming cut 2 bases from V and 3 bases from J; bases unmatched to any gene: 1. The CDR3 sequence: CASSLGGGYEQYF. For the CDR3, the DNA is TGTGCCAGCAGTTTAGGGGGGGGCTACGAGCAGTACTTC.

In this sample, this clone turned up once. This chain joins TRBV18 and TRBJ2-6, with a possible D match to TRBD1 (6 bases). Germline CDR1 is KGHSH and CDR2 is LQKENI. There are 18 residues in the CDR3. V gave up 1 base and J gave up 0 bases, with 13 bases separating them. This chain's CDR3 is CASSPRQDTYSGANVLTF. CDR3 bases: TGTGCCAGCTCACCACGACAGGATACATACTCTGGGGCCAACGTCCTGACTTTC.

This clone was detected once. V gene TRBV15 combines with J gene TRBJ1-6; a weak D match, TRBD1 (5 bases). V shed 1 base and J shed 10 bases, with 17 bases lying between them. This CDR3 has 16 amino acids. CDR1 and CDR2 from the germline V gene are LNHNV and YYDKDF (reference sequence). This CDR3 reads CATSRGGREERSPLHF. CDR3 nucleotide sequence: TGTGCCACCAGCAGAGGGGGCAGGGAAGAAAGGTCACCCCTCCACTTT.

The chain uses TRBV15 and TRBJ1-1; D not certain. The CDR3 extends over 15 amino acids. The V end lost 0 bases, the J end lost 3 bases, and 11 bases lay between the germline ends. Germline V gene lookup returns CDR1 LNHNV and CDR2 YYDKDF (reference sequence). The CDR3 nucleotides are TGTGCCACCAGCAGAGATCGGCAGGCCCACACTGAAGCTTTCTTT. This sequence encodes CATSRDRQAHTEAFF. Looking up the rest from reference TRBV15 and TRBJ1-1 gives the full variable domain: DAMVIQNPRYQVTQFGKPVTLSCSQTLNHNVMYWYQQKSSQAPKLLFHYYDKDFNNEADTPDNFQSRRPNTSFCFLDIRSPGLGDTAMYLCATSRDRQAHTEAFFGQGTRLTVV.

V gene TRBV30 combines with J gene TRBJ2-3, with TRBD1 identical over 8 bases. The J segment lost 0 bases and the V segment lost 0 bases, leaving 14 bases of the junction unmatched. This CDR3 has 19 residues. CDR1 is GTSNPN, CDR2 SVGIG, per germline (reference sequence). Here the CDR3 reads CAWSVGRQGKWKSTDTQYF. The CDR3 coding sequence is TGTGCCTGGAGTGTAGGGAGACAGGGGAAATGGAAGAGCACAGATACGCAGTATTTT. Supplemented by reference TRBV30 and TRBJ2-3, the full variable domain reads SQTIHQWPATLVQPVGSPLSLECTVEGTSNPNLYWYRQAAGRGLQLLFYSVGIGQISSEVPQNLSASRPQDRQFILSSKKLLLSDSGFYLCAWSVGRQGKWKSTDTQYFGPGTRLTVL.

The V call is TRBV7-9, the J call TRBJ1-2; D possibly corresponds to TRBD1 (6 bases). The CDR3 has 12 amino acids. V dropped 5 bases and J dropped 8 bases, with 12 bases sitting between them. Germline lookup yields CDR1 SEHNR and CDR2 FQNEAQ (reference sequence). The CDR3 DNA reads TGTGCCAGCAGCGTACAGGGTCGCGGCTACACCTTC. This gives the protein CASSVQGRGYTF.

In DNA form, the CDR3 reads TGTGCCACCCTAGAGGGACAGGGTGGTACCGGGGAGCTGTTTTTT. It specifies CATLEGQGGTGELFF. The rearrangement uses TRBV6-5 and TRBJ2-2; 9 bases map to TRBD1. The V gene end was trimmed by 10 bases and the J gene end by 5 bases; junction bases not matched to a gene: 11. The CDR3 spans 15 residues. CDR1 MNHEY and CDR2 SVGAGI come from the germline V gene.

This clone has only a few counts. The chain joins TRBV27 to TRBJ2-7; D gene ambiguous. Germline-derived CDR1 and CDR2 are MNHEY and SMNVEV (reference sequence). The CDR3 loop spans 14 amino acids. Trimming shortened V by 5 bases and J by 1 base, and 12 bases separated the two germline ends. CDR3 amino acids: CASSRTTLSYEQYF. The CDR3 nucleotides are TGTGCCAGCAGTCGTACGACATTATCCTACGAGCAGTACTTC.

The chain has TRBV9 and TRBJ2-3; 7 bases line up with TRBD2. Germline V gene data show CDR1 as SGDLS and CDR2 as YYNGEE. The CDR3 loop spans 15 amino acids. The ends lost 3 bases at V and 4 bases at J; junction bases unmatched: 8. The chain's CDR3 is CASSAYTSAADTQYF. The CDR3 DNA follows: TGTGCCAGCAGCGCCTATACTAGCGCAGCAGATACGCAGTATTTT.

The rearrangement joins TRBV7-9 to TRBJ1-1; D uncertain. The CDR3 has 13 residues. Germline-derived CDR1 and CDR2 are SEHNR and FQNEAQ (reference sequence). Trimming took 5 bases from V and 8 from J, leaving 15 bases between them. CDR3 coding DNA: TGTGCCAGCAGCCCCCCGAGGCTGTTGGAAGCTTTCTTT. It translates to CASSPPRLLEAFF.

The gene calls are TRBV5-4 and TRBJ2-3; D not resolved. The CDR3 runs to 12 residues. V lost 5 bases, J lost 3 bases, and 7 bases lay in between. The germline CDR1 and CDR2 sequences are SGHNT and YYREEE (reference sequence). The CDR3 sequence is CASSLSTDTQYF. Written as DNA, the CDR3 is TGTGCCAGCAGTCTTTCTACAGATACGCAGTATTTT.

This chain joins TRBV10-1 and TRBJ1-6; maybe TRBD1 (5 bases). Germline values: CDR1 WNHNN, CDR2 SYGVQD (reference sequence). The CDR3 loop spans 13 amino acids. The CDR3 region has the DNA TGCAACTGGAGGGGCTCTGATAATTCACCCCTCCACTTT. Its translation is CNWRGSDNSPLHF.

The gene calls are TRBV21-1 and TRBJ1-4; the tabulated D call, TRBD1, remains unverified against the DNA. TRBV21-1 is deemed a pseudogene. The CDR3 runs to 15 residues. Written as DNA, the CDR3 is TGTGCCAGCATCCCCCAGGGGAGCACTAATGAAAAACTGTTTTTT. Protein sequence: CASIPQGSTNEKLFF.

This clone has a handful of counts. The rearrangement links TRBV5-6 to TRBJ1-6, with 8 bases fitting TRBD1. V shed 1 base, J shed 10 bases, and the junction held 4 bases outside the gene matches. The CDR3 loop spans 14 amino acids. Germline V gives CDR1 SGHDT, CDR2 YYEEEE. This chain's CDR3 is CASSLRSGGSPLHF. The CDR3 nucleotides are TGTGCCAGCAGCTTGAGGTCAGGGGGCTCACCCCTCCACTTT.

CDR3 DNA sequence: TGTGCCAGCAGTTTATCGAGGGGGGAGCAGTACTTC. Amino acids: CASSLSRGEQYF. The chain links TRBV27 to TRBJ2-7; D is perhaps TRBD1 (6 bases). The CDR3 consists of 12 residues. V dropped 0 bases and J dropped 7 bases, with 7 bases sitting between them. CDR1 and CDR2 (germline): MNHEY, SMNVEV (reference sequence).

The V call is TRBV18, the J call TRBJ2-7; D uncertain. Trimming took 3 bases from V and 6 from J, leaving 15 bases between them. CDR3 length equals 14 residues. The germline V gene has CDR1 KGHSH and CDR2 LQKENI. CDR3 loop: CASSPPALPGEQYF. The CDR3 DNA is TGTGCCAGCTCACCGCCAGCCCTGCCGGGCGAGCAGTACTTC.

The V call is TRBV11-2, the J call TRBJ1-1, with unresolved D. Germline assignment: CDR1 SGHAT and CDR2 FQNNGV. V was pared by 3 bases and J by 4 bases, with 12 bases between. CDR3 length: 14 residues. The CDR3 DNA reads as TGTGCCAGCAGCTTTGGACTGCGGGGCACTGAAGCTTTCTTT. Amino acid sequence: CASSFGLRGTEAFF.

This clone was counted only a few times. This chain links TRBV30 with TRBJ1-5; D perhaps matches TRBD1 (5 bases). The V and J ends lost 0 bases and 6 bases respectively, with 15 bases between them. Per germline, CDR1 GTSNPN and CDR2 SVGIG (reference sequence). The CDR3 is 15 residues long. CDR3 loop: CAWSVKATGGQPQHF. In nucleotides, the CDR3 is TGTGCCTGGAGTGTAAAAGCAACAGGCGGTCAGCCCCAGCATTTT. Full variable domain (rest looked up from reference TRBV30 and TRBJ1-5): SQTIHQWPATLVQPVGSPLSLECTVEGTSNPNLYWYRQAAGRGLQLLFYSVGIGQISSEVPQNLSASRPQDRQFILSSKKLLLSDSGFYLCAWSVKATGGQPQHFGDGTRLSIL.

In this sample, this clone turned up a few times. DNA of the CDR3: TGTGCCAGCACCAGGGGGACGGGTTACACTGAAGCTTTCTTT. Protein sequence: CASTRGTGYTEAFF. The chain joins TRBV7-2 to TRBJ1-1, with TRBD1 identical over 7 bases. CDR1 SGHTA and CDR2 FQGNSA come from the germline V gene. CDR3 size: 14 residues. The ends lost 7 bases at V and 3 bases at J; junction bases unmatched: 8.

This clone showed up just a few times. The chain uses TRBV7-2 and TRBJ1-5; D remains unclear. The CDR3 is 15 residues long. The ends were cut back, 6 bases at V and 2 bases at J, with 14 bases in the middle. The germline V gene encodes CDR1 SGHTA and CDR2 FQGNSA. The CDR3 loop reads CASRPASRGNQPQHF. The CDR3 DNA follows: TGTGCCAGCAGGCCCGCATCGAGGGGCAATCAGCCCCAGCATTTT.

This clone appeared a few times. The chain combines TRBV4-3 with TRBJ2-7, with 12 bases lining up with TRBD1. The germline V gene has CDR1 LGHNA and CDR2 YSLEER. The V and J ends lost 4 bases and 7 bases, in that order; junction bases with no gene match: 8. This CDR3 contains 15 residues. The CDR3 sequence: CASSRLGQGAGEQYF. In nucleotides, the CDR3 is TGCGCCAGCAGCCGGCTGGGACAGGGGGCCGGTGAGCAGTACTTC.

The gene calls are TRBV5-1 and TRBJ2-7, with TRBD1 matching over 11 bases. The junction had 8 bases not matched to a gene; V was cut back by 4 bases and J by 5 bases. Per the germline V gene, CDR1 is SGHRS and CDR2 is YFSETQ. This CDR3 spans 15 amino acids. The CDR3 bases are TGCGCCAGCAGCCCGGTAGGGACAGGGGGGGACGAGCAGTACTTC. Translating it yields CASSPVGTGGDEQYF.

The rearrangement uses TRBV5-1 and TRBJ2-5; 11 nucleotides line up with TRBD2. The end of the DNA is better explained by TRBJ2-7, so the J call may be wrong. Germline V gene data show CDR1 as SGHRS and CDR2 as YFSETQ. The CDR3 runs to 15 residues. Here the CDR3 DNA reads TGCGCCAGCAGCTTGGCCGGGACTAGCGGCTACGAGCAGTACTTC. Translation gives CASSLAGTSGYEQYF.

V gene TRBV9 combines with J gene TRBJ1-3; D remains ambiguous. The CDR3 is 17 amino acids. V lost 4 bases, J lost 4 bases, and 21 bases lay in between. Germline CDR1 reads SGDLS; CDR2 reads YYNGEE. This chain's CDR3 is CASSPHRAGSPGNTIYF. In DNA, the CDR3 is TGTGCCAGCAGCCCCCATCGTGCGGGGAGCCCCGGAAACACCATATATTTT.

The chain carries TRBV4-3 and TRBJ1-5, with no clear D. V was clipped by 0 bases and J by 5 bases, with 11 bases between them. The CDR3 has 15 amino acids. The germline gives CDR1 LGHNA, CDR2 YSLEER. Written as DNA, the CDR3 is TGCGCCAGCAGCCAAGAGGTCGCAGGCTATCAGCCCCAGCATTTT. Translation: CASSQEVAGYQPQHF.